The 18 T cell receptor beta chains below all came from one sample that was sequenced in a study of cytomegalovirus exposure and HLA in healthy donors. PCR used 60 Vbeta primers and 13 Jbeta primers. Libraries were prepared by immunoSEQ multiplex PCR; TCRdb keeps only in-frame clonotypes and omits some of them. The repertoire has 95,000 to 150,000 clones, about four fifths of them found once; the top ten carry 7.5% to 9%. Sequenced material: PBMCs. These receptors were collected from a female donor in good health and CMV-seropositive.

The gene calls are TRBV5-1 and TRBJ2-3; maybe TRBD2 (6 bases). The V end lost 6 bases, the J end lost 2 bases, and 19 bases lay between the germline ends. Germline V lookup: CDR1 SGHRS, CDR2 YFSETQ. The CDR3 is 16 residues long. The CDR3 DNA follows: TGCGCCAGCACCCCTGGGGCTAGCGTATCCACAGATACGCAGTATTTT. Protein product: CASTPGASVSTDTQYF.

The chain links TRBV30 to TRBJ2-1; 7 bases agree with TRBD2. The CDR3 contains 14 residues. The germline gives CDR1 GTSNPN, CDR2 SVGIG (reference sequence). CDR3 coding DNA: TGTGCTTCCAGGTTGGGGGGGTACGGCAATGAGCAGTTCTTC. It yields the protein CASRLGGYGNEQFF.

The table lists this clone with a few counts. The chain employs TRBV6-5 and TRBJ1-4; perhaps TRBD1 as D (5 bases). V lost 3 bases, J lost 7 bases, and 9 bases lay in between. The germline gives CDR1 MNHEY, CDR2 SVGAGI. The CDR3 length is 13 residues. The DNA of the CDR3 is TGTGCCAGCAGTTATGGACATGGTGAAAAACTGTTTTTT. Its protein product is CASSYGHGEKLFF.

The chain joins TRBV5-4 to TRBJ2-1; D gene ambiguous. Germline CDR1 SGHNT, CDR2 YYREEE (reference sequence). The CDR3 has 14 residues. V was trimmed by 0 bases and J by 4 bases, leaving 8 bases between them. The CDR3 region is CASSLVASYNEQFF. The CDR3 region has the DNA TGTGCCAGCAGCTTGGTAGCCTCTTACAATGAGCAGTTCTTC.

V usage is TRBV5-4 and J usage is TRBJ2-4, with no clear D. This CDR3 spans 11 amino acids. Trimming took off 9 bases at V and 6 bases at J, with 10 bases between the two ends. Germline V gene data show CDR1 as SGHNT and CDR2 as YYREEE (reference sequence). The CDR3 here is CATRLGNIQYF. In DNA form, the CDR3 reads TGTGCCACCCGACTGGGAAACATTCAGTACTTC.

This CDR3 is CASSFDRGSGNSPLHF. The CDR3 DNA reads TGTGCCAGCAGCTTCGACAGGGGATCCGGTAATTCACCCCTCCACTTT. The chain combines TRBV5-8 with TRBJ1-6; 8 bases are shared with TRBD1. From germline, CDR1 is SGHTS and CDR2 YDEGEE. The CDR3 is made up of 16 amino acids. V trimming: 2 bases; J trimming: 6 bases; junction bases outside the gene matches: 7.

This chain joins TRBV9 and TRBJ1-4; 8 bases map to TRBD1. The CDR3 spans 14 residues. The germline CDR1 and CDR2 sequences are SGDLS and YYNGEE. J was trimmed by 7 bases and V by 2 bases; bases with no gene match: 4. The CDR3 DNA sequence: TGTGCCAGCAGCGTCAGGGGGCTCAGTGAAAAACTGTTTTTT. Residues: CASSVRGLSEKLFF.

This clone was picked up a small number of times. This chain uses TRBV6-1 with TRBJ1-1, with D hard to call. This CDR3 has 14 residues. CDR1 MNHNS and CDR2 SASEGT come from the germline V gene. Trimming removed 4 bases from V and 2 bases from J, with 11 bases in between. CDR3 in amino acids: CASSGHSPNTEAFF. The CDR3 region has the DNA TGTGCCAGCAGTGGTCACAGTCCTAACACTGAAGCTTTCTTT.

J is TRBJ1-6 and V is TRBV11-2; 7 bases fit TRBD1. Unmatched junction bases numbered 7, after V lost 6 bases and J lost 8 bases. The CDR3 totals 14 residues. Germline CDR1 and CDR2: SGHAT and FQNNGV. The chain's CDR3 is CASSSTGFDSPLHF. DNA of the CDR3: TGTGCCAGCAGTTCGACAGGGTTCGATTCACCCCTCCACTTT.

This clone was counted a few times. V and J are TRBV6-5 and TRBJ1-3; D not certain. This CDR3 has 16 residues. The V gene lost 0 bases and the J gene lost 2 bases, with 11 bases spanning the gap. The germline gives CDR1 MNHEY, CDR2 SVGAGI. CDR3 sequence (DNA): TGTGCCAGCAGTTACTCGTTTTCAGTCCCTGGAAACACCATATATTTT. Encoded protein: CASSYSFSVPGNTIYF.

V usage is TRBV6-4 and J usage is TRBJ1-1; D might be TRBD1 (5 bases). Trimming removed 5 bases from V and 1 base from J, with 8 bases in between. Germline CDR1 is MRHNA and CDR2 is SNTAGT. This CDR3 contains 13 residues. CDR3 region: CASSLQENTEAFF. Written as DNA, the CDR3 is TGTGCCAGCAGTTTACAGGAGAACACTGAAGCTTTCTTT.

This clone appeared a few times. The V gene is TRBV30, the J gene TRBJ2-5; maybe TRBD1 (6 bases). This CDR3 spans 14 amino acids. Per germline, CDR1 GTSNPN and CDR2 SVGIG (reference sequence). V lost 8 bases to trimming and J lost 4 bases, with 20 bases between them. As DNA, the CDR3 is TGTGCCGTAAAAACGGCAGGGGAAGGAGAGACCCAGTACTTC. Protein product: CAVKTAGEGETQYF. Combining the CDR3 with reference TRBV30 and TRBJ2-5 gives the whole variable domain SQTIHQWPATLVQPVGSPLSLECTVEGTSNPNLYWYRQAAGRGLQLLFYSVGIGQISSEVPQNLSASRPQDRQFILSSKKLLLSDSGFYLCAVKTAGEGETQYFGPGTRLLVL.

The CDR3 region is CASSIILGVAGNVLTF. The CDR3 DNA is TGTGCCAGTAGTATAATCCTTGGGGTAGCGGGCAACGTCCTGACTTTC. This chain links TRBV19 with TRBJ2-6; 7 positions agree with TRBD2. CDR3 length: 16 amino acids. Germline CDR1 LNHDA, CDR2 SQIVND (reference sequence). The V gene end was trimmed by 2 bases and the J gene end by 9 bases; junction bases not matched to a gene: 10.

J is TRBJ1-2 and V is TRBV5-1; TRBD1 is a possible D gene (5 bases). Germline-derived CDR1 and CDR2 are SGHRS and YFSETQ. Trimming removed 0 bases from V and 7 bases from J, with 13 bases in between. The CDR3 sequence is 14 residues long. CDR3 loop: CASSLEAGNGGYTF. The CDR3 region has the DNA TGCGCCAGCAGCTTGGAGGCAGGGAACGGTGGCTACACCTTC.

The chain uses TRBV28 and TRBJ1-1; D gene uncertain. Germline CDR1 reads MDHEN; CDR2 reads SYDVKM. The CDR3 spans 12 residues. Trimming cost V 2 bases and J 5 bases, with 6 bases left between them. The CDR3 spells CASSLETTEAFF. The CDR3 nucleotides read TGTGCCAGCAGTTTAGAGACAACTGAAGCTTTCTTT.

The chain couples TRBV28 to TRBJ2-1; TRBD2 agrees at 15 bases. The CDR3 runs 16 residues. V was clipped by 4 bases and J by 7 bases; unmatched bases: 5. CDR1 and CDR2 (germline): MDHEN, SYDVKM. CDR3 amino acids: CASSSGLAGGFNEQFF. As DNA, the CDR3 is TGTGCCAGCAGTTCTGGACTAGCGGGGGGGTTTAATGAGCAGTTCTTC.

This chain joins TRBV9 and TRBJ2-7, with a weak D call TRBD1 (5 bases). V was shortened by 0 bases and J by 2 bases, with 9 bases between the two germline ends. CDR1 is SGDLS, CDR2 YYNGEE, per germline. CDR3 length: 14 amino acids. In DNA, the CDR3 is TGTGCCAGCAGCGTAGGGGGCGCACCCTACGAGCAGTACTTC. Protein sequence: CASSVGGAPYEQYF.

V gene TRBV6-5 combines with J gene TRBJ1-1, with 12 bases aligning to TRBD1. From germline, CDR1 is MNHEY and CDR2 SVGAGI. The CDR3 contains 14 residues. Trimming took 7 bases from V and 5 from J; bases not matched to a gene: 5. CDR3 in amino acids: CASTRDRGRTEAFF. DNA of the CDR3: TGTGCCAGCACCCGGGACAGGGGGCGGACTGAAGCTTTCTTT.